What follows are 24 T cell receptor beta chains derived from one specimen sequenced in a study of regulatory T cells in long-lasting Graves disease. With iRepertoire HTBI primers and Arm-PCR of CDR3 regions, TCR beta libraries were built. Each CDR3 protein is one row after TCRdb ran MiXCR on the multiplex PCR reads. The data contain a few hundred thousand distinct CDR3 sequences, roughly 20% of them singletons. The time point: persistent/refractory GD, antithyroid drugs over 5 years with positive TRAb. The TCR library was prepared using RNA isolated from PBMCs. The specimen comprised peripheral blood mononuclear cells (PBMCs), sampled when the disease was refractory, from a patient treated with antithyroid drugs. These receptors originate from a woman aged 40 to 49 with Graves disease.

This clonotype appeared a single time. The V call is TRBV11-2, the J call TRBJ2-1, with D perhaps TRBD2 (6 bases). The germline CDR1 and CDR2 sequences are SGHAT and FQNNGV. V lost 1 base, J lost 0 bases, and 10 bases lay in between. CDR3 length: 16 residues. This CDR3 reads CASSLGPGSSYNEQFF. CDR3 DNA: TGTGCCAGCAGCTTAGGACCCGGGAGCTCCTACAATGAGCAGTTCTTC. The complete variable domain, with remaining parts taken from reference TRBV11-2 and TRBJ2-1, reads EAGVAQSPRYKIIEKRQSVAFWCNPISGHATLYWYQQILGQGPKLLIQFQNNGVVDDSQLPKDRFSAERLKGVDSTLKIQPAKLEDSAVYLCASSLGPGSSYNEQFFGPGTRLTVL.

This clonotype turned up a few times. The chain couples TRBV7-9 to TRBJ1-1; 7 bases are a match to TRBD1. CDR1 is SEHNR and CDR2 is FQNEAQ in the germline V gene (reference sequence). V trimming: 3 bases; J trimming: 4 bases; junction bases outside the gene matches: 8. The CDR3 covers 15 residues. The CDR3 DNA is TGTGCCAGCAGCTTGGATGACAGGGACGTCACTGAAGCTTTCTTT. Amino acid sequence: CASSLDDRDVTEAFF.

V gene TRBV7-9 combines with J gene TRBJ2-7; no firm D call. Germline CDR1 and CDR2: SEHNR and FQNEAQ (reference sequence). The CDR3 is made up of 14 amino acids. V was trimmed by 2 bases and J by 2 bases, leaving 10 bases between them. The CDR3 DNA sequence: TGTGCCAGCAGCTTAACAACGGATACCTACGAGCAGTACTTC. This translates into CASSLTTDTYEQYF.

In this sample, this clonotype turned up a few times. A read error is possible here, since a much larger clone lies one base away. The CDR3 protein is CASSYRLAGSEQYF. CDR3 DNA sequence: TGTGCCAGCAGTTATCGGCTAGCGGGAAGCGAGCAGTACTTC. The chain carries TRBV28 and TRBJ2-7; 9 positions agree with TRBD2. The germline V gene has CDR1 MDHEN and CDR2 SYDVKM. The CDR3 loop spans 14 amino acids. Trimming took 4 bases from V and 6 from J; bases not matched to a gene: 7.

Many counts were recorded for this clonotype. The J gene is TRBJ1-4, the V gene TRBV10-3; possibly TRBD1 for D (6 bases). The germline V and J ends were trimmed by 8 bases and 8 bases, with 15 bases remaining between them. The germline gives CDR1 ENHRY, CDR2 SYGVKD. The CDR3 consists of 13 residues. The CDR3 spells CAISGDSWEKLFF. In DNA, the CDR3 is TGTGCCATCTCAGGGGATAGCTGGGAAAAACTGTTTTTT.

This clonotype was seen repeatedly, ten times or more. The CDR3 DNA is TGTGCCAGCAGTTTAATCACGAACACTGAAGCTTTCTTT. Translation: CASSLITNTEAFF. The genes are TRBV12-3 or TRBV12-4 and TRBJ1-1, with D unresolved. Between the trimmed V and J ends, which lost 2 bases and 1 base, there was a span of 5 bases. The CDR3 has 13 residues.

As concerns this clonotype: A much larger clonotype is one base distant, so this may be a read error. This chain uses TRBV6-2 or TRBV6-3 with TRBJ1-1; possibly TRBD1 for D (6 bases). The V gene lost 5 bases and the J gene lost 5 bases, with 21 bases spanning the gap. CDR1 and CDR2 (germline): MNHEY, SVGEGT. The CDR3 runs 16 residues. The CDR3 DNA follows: TGTGCCAGCAGTGAAGTTCCGGCAGGGGAGAGAACTGAAGCTTTCTTT. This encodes CASSEVPAGERTEAFF.

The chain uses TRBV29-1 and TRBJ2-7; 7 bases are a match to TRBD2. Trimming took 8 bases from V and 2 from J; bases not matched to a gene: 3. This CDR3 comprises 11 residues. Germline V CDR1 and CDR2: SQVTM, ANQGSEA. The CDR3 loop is CSIGLAYEQYF. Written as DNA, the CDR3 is TGCAGCATAGGACTAGCCTACGAGCAGTACTTC.

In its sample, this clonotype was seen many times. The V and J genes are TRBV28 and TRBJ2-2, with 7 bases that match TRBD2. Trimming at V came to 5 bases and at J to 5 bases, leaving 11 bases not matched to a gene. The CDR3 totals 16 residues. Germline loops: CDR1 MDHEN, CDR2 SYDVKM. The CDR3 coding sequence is TGTGCCAGCAGTCCCCACGGGGCGGGAGAGACCGGGGAGCTGTTTTTT. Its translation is CASSPHGAGETGELFF.

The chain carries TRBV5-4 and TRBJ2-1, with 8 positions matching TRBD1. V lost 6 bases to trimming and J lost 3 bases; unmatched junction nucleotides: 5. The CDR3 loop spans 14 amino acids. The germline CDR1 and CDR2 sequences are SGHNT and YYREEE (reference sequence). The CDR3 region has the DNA TGTGCCAGCAACAGGGACAGGCACTACAATGAGCAGTTCTTC. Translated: CASNRDRHYNEQFF. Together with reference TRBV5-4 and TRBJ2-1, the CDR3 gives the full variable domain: ETGVTQSPTHLIKTRGQQVTLRCSSQSGHNTVSWYQQALGQGPQFIFQYYREEENGRGNFPPRFSGLQFPNYSSELNVNALELDDSALYLCASNRDRHYNEQFFGPGTRLTVL.

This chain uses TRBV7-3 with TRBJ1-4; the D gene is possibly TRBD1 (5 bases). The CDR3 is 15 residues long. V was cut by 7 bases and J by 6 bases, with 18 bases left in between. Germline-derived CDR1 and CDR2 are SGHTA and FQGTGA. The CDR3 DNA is TGTGCCAGCACCTCACGAAGGAAGGGGTATGAAAAACTGTTTTTT. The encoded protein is CASTSRRKGYEKLFF.

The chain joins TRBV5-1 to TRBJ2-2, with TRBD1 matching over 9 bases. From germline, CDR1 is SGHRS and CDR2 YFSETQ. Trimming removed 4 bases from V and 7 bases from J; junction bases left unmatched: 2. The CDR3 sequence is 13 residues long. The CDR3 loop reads CASSGTGNGELFF. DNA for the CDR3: TGCGCCAGCAGCGGGACAGGGAACGGGGAGCTGTTTTTT. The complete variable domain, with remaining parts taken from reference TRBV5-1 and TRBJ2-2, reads KAGVTQTPRYLIKTRGQQVTLSCSPISGHRSVSWYQQTPGQGLQFLFEYFSETQRNKGNFPGRFSGRQFSNSRSEMNVSTLELGDSALYLCASSGTGNGELFFGEGSRLTVL.

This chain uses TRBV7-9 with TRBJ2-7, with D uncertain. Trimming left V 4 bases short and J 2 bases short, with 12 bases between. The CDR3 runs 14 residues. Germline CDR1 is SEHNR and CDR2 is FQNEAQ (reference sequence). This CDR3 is CASSSTPGPYEQYF. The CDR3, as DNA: TGTGCCAGCAGCTCCACGCCCGGGCCCTACGAGCAGTACTTC. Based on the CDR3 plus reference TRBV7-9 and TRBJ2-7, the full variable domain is DTGVSQNPRHKITKRGQNVTFRCDPISEHNRLYWYRQTLGQGPEFLTYFQNEAQLEKSRLLSDRFSAERPKGSFSTLEIQRTEQGDSAMYLCASSSTPGPYEQYFGPGTRLTVT.

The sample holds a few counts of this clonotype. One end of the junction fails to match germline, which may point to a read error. CDR3 loop: CASNLGDRDNEKLFF. As DNA, the CDR3 is TGTGCCAGCAATTTAGGGGACAGAGATAATGAAAAACTGTTTTTT. The chain employs TRBV28 and TRBJ1-4, with 7 bases lining up with TRBD1. Germline CDR1 and CDR2: MDHEN and SYDVKM. This CDR3 contains 15 residues.

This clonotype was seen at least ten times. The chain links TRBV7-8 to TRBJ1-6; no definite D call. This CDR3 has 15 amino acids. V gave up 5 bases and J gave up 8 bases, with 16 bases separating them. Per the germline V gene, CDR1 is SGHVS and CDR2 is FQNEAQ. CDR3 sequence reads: CASSPLEPGDSPLHF. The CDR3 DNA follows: TGTGCCAGCAGCCCCCTTGAACCCGGGGATTCACCCCTCCACTTT.

CDR3 sequence: CSARDSDRTYEQYF. CDR3 DNA: TGCAGTGCTAGAGATAGCGACAGGACCTACGAGCAGTACTTC. V is TRBV20-1 and J is TRBJ2-7, with D possibly TRBD1 on 6 matching bases. V shed 0 bases and J shed 2 bases, with 11 bases lying between them. Germline V lookup: CDR1 DFQATT, CDR2 SNEGSKA (reference sequence). The CDR3 length is 14 residues.

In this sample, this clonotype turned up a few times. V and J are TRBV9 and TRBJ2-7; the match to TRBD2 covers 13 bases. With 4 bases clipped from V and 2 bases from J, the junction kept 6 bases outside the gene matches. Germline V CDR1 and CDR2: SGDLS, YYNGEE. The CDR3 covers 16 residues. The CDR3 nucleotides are TGTGCCAGCAGCTCCTCGGGACTAGCGGGACCCTACGAGCAGTACTTC. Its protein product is CASSSSGLAGPYEQYF.

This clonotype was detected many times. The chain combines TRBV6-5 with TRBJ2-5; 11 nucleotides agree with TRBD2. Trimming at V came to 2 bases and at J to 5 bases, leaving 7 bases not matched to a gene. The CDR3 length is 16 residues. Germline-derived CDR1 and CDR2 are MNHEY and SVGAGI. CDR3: CASSYPQPSGGETQYF. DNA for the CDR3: TGTGCCAGCAGTTACCCCCAACCTAGCGGGGGGGAGACCCAGTACTTC.

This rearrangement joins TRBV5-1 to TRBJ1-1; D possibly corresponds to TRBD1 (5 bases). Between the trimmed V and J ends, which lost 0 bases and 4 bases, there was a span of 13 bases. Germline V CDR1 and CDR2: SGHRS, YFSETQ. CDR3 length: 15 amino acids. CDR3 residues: CASSLAQGALTEAFF. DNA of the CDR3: TGCGCCAGCAGCTTGGCGCAGGGAGCCCTCACTGAAGCTTTCTTT.

The CDR3 sequence is CASSVEVGTGYEQYF. In DNA form, the CDR3 reads TGTGCCAGCAGCGTAGAAGTAGGGACAGGCTACGAGCAGTACTTC. This chain connects TRBV9 to TRBJ2-7; 8 bases match TRBD1. V lost 0 bases and J lost 3; bases outside the gene matches: 5. This CDR3 is 15 amino acids long. Germline CDR1 SGDLS, CDR2 YYNGEE.

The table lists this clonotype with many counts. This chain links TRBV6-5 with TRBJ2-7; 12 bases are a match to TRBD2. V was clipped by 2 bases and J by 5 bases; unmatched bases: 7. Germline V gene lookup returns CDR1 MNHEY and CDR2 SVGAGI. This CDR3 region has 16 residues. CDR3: CASSYGTSGYINEQYF. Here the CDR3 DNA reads TGTGCCAGCAGTTACGGGACTAGCGGGTATATCAACGAGCAGTACTTC.

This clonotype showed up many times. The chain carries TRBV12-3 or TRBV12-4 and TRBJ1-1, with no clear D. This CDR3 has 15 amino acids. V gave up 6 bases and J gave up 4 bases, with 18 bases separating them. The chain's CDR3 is CASSPFLISGTEAFF. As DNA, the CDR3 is TGTGCCAGCAGCCCTTTCCTGATCAGCGGCACTGAAGCTTTCTTT.

The CDR3 DNA reads TGCGCCAGCAGCTTCCGAGGAGAGAATAATGAAAAACTGTTTTTT. This sequence encodes CASSFRGENNEKLFF. The chain links TRBV5-1 to TRBJ1-4; no clear D. This CDR3 region has 15 residues. Trimming took off 2 bases at V and 4 bases at J, with 12 bases between the two ends. Germline CDR1 and CDR2: SGHRS and YFSETQ.

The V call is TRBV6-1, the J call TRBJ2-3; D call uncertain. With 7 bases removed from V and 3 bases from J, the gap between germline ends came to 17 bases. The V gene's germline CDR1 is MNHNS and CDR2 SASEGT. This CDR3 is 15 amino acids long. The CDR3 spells CASNPGGLRTDTQYF. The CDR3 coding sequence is TGTGCCAGCAATCCGGGCGGATTGAGGACAGATACGCAGTATTTT.